Listed here are 3 T cell receptor beta chains from one sample, sequenced in a study of T cell responses to AZD1222 COVID-19 vaccine. Profiling relied on immunoSEQ multiplex PCR, and the TCRdb table lists in-frame clones only, not all of them. This table holds 160,000 or so clones, under 95% found once. The sequencing here drew on peripheral blood, taken on day 0 of MenACWY control vaccination. These receptors were obtained from an adult in good health.

The J gene is TRBJ2-5, the V gene TRBV19; D is possibly TRBD2 (6 bases). V shed 5 bases and J shed 1 base, with 17 bases lying between them. From germline, CDR1 is LNHDA and CDR2 SQIVND (reference sequence). The CDR3 is 16 amino acids. The CDR3 coding sequence is TGTGCCAGTAGTTTCGGGACTCCCAGAGGCCAAGAGACCCAGTACTTC. This translates into CASSFGTPRGQETQYF.

The rearrangement links TRBV11-2 to TRBJ2-3, with 7 bases matching TRBD2. The CDR3 runs to 16 residues. The germline V gene has CDR1 SGHAT and CDR2 FQNNGV. V shed 4 bases, J shed 1 base, and the junction held 8 bases outside the gene matches. CDR3 in amino acids: CASSSLSGPGTDTQYF. The CDR3 nucleotides are TGTGCCAGCAGCTCCCTTAGCGGGCCTGGCACAGATACGCAGTATTTT.

The rearrangement links TRBV11-2 to TRBJ1-4, with D possibly TRBD1 on 6 matching bases. Trimming removed 3 bases from V and 6 bases from J, with 17 bases in between. The V gene's germline CDR1 is SGHAT and CDR2 FQNNGV. The CDR3 is 16 amino acids. This CDR3 is CASSLHLRGADEKLFF. The CDR3 coding sequence is TGTGCCAGCAGCTTGCACCTCCGGGGGGCCGATGAAAAACTGTTTTTT.